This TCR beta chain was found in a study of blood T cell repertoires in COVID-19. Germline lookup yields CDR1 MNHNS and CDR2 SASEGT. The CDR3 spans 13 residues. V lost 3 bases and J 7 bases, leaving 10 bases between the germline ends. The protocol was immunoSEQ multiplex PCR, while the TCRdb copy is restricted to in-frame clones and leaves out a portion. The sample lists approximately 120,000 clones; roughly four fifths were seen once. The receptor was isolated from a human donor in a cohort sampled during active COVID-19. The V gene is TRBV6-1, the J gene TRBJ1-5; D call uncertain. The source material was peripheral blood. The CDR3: CASSEWGGQPQHF. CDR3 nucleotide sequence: TGTGCCAGCAGTGAGTGGGGAGGGCAGCCCCAGCATTTT.